Sequencing of this T cell receptor beta chain was carried out in a study of CD8 T cells in ankylosing spondylitis. The V segment lost 8 bases and the J segment 2 bases; nucleotides outside the gene matches: 16. CDR1 WSHSY and CDR2 SAAADI come from the germline V gene. The CDR3 has 17 residues. Study-level points and caveats: Blood of patients with ankylosing spondylitis appeared to be characterized by a TCR beta motif of roughly eight highly homologous variants. Matched synovial fluid from ankylosing spondylitis patients was reported to be enriched for disease-linked clones. The disease-linked clones had a CD8+ phenotype and low blood frequencies.

A word on this clonotype: The antigen remains undetermined.

Researchers built TCR beta libraries using quantitative 5'-RACE with molecular barcodes. Via MiXCR, TCRdb re-called the 5' RACE reads, giving one row per CDR3 protein. This sample has approximately 550,000 distinct CDR3 sequences, with roughly 12% found just once. This sequence joins TRBV10-2 and TRBJ2-3, with 7 bases fitting TRBD2. Sequencing input: blood, either unsorted or a sorted T cell fraction (not recorded which). The TCR originated in a male donor with ankylosing spondylitis. CDR3 sequence: CASGPYPASGDTDTQYF. The CDR3, as DNA: TGCGCCAGCGGCCCGTATCCTGCTAGCGGAGACACAGATACGCAGTATTTT.